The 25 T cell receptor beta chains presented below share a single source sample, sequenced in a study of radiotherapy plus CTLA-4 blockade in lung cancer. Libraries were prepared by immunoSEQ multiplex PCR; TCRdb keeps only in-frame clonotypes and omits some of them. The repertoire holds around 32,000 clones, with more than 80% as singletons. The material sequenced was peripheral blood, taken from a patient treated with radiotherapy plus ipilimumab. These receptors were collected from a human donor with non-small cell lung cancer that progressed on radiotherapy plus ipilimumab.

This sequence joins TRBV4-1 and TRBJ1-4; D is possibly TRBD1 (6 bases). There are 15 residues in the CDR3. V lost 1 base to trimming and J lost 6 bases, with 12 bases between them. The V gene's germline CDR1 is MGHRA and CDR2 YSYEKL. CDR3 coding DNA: TGCGCCAGCAGCCAAGGACCCAGGGGTGATGAAAAACTGTTTTTT. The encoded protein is CASSQGPRGDEKLFF.

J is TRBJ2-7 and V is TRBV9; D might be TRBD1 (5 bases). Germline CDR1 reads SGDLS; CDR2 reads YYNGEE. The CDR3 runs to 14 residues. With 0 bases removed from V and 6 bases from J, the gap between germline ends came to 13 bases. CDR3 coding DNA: TGTGCCAGCAGCGTAGGGACGCAGGGCTCCGAGCAGTACTTC. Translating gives CASSVGTQGSEQYF.

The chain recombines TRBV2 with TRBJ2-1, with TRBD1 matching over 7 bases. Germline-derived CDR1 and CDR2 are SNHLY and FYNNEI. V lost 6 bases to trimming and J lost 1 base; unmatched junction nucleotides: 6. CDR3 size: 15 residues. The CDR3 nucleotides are TGTGCCAGCAGCGGAGGACAGGAGTCCTACAATGAGCAGTTCTTC. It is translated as CASSGGQESYNEQFF.

DNA for the CDR3: TGCAGCGCTGTCGAGTGGGTGACAGGGAGGTTGCTGCAGTACTTC. This sequence encodes CSAVEWVTGRLLQYF. J is TRBJ2-7 and V is TRBV29-1; D is perhaps TRBD1 (7 bases). Deletions cut 7 bases from V and 9 bases from J, with 28 bases between. Looked up from germline, CDR1 is SQVTM and CDR2 is ANQGSEA. This CDR3 spans 15 amino acids.

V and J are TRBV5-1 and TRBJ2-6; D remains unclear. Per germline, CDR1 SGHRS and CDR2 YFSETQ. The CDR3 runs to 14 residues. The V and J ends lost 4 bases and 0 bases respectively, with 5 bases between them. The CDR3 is CASSLISGANVLTF. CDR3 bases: TGCGCCAGCAGCCTAATCTCTGGGGCCAACGTCCTGACTTTC.

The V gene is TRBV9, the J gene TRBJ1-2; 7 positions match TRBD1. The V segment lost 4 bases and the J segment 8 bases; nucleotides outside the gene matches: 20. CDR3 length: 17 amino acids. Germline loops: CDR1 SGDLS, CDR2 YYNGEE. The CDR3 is CASSLGLGTGTAIGYTF. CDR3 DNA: TGTGCCAGCAGCCTGGGGCTAGGCACCGGGACAGCGATCGGCTACACCTTC.

The CDR3 DNA is TGTGCCAGCAGCTTCTTCGGGGGGACCACGAGCTCCTATAATTCACCCCTCCACTTT. This codes for CASSFFGGTTSSYNSPLHF. The gene calls are TRBV11-2 and TRBJ1-6; TRBD1 might be the D (5 bases). V was clipped by 3 bases and J by 0 bases, with 18 bases between them. This CDR3 spans 19 amino acids. Germline V gene data show CDR1 as SGHAT and CDR2 as FQNNGV.

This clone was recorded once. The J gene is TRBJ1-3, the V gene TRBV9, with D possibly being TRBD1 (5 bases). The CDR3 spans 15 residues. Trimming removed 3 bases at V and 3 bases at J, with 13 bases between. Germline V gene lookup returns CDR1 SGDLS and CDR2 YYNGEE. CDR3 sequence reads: CASSGHRQFGNTIYF. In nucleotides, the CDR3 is TGTGCCAGCAGCGGGCACAGGCAGTTTGGAAACACCATATATTTT.

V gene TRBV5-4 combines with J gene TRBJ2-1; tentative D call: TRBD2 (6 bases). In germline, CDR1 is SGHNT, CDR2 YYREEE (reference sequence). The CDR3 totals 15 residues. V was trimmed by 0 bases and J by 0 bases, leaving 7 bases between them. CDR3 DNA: TGTGCCAGCAGCTTGGACGGGGGCTCCTACAATGAGCAGTTCTTC. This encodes CASSLDGGSYNEQFF.

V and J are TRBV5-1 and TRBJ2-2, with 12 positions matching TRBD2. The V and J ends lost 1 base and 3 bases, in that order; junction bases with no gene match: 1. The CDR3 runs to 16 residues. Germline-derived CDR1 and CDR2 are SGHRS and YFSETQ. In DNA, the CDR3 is TGCGCCAGCAGCTTGCTAGCGGGGGGGTACACCGGGGAGCTGTTTTTT. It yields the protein CASSLLAGGYTGELFF.

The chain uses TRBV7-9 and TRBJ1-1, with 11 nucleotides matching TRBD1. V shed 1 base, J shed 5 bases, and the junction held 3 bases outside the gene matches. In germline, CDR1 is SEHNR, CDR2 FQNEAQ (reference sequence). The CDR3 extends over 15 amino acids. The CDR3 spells CASSLGTGGATEAFF. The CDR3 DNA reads TGTGCCAGCAGCTTAGGGACAGGGGGCGCGACTGAAGCTTTCTTT.

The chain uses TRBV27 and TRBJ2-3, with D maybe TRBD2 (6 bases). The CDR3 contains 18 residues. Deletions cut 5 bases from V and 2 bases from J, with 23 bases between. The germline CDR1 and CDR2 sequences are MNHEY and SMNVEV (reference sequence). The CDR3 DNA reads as TGTGCCAGCAGTAAAGGTGACTTGCGGGGCCTATACACAGATACGCAGTATTTT. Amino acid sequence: CASSKGDLRGLYTDTQYF.

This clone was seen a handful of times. The chain's CDR3 is CASSQQGPGEQYF. In DNA, the CDR3 is TGTGCCAGCAGTCAACAGGGACCCGGCGAGCAGTACTTC. The chain is built from TRBV2 and TRBJ2-7; tentative D call: TRBD1 (6 bases). V dropped 5 bases and J dropped 6 bases, with 14 bases sitting between them. The CDR3 has 13 residues. Germline V gives CDR1 SNHLY, CDR2 FYNNEI.

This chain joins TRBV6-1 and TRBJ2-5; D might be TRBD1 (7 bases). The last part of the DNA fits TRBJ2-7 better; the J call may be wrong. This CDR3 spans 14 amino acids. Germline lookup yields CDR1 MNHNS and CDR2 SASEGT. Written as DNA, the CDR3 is TGTGCCAGCAGTCCACAGGGGCCGGGGGACGAGCAGTACTTC. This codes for CASSPQGPGDEQYF.

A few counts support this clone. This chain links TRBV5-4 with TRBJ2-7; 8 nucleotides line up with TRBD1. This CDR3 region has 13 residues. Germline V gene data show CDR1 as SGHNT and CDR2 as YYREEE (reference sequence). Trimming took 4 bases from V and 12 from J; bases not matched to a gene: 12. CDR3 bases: TGTGCCAGCAGCACTCAAGGACAGGGCCATCCGTACTTC. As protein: CASSTQGQGHPYF.

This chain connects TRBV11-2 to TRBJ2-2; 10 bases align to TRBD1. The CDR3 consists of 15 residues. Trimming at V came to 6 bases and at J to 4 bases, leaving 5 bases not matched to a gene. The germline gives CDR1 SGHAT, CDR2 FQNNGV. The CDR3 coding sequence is TGTGCCAGCAGTCGGACAGGGGGGACCACCGGGGAGCTGTTTTTT. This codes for CASSRTGGTTGELFF.

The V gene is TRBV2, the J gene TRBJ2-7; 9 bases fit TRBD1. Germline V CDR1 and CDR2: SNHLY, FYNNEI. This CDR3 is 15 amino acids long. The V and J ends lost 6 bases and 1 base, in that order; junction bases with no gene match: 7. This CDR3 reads CASSDRDRASYEQYF. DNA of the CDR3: TGTGCCAGCAGCGACCGGGACAGGGCTTCCTACGAGCAGTACTTC.

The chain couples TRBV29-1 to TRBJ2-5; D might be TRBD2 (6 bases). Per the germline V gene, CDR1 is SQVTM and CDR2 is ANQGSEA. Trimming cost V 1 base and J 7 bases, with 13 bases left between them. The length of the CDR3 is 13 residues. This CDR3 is CSVEGQGGGTQYF. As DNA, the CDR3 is TGCAGCGTTGAAGGCCAGGGAGGTGGGACCCAGTACTTC.

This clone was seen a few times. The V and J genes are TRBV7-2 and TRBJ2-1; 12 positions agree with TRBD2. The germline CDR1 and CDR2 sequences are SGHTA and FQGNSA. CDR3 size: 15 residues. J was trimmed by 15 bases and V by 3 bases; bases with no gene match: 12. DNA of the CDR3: TGTGCCAGCAGCTTTTCTAGCGGGGGGGCCTCTTCTTCGTTCTTC. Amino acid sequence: CASSFSSGGASSSFF. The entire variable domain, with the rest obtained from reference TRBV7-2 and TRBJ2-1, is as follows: GAGVSQSPSNKVTEKGKDVELRCDPISGHTALYWYRQSLGQGLEFLIYFQGNSAPDKSGLPSDRFSAERTGGSVSTLTIQRTQQEDSAVYLCASSFSSGGASSSFFGPGTRLTVL.

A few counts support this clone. The CDR3 sequence is CASSVTGGGHEQYF. The DNA of the CDR3 is TGTGCCAGCAGCGTCACAGGGGGTGGACACGAGCAGTACTTC. The chain uses TRBV9 and TRBJ2-7; 8 bases match TRBD1. The V and J ends lost 2 bases and 5 bases, in that order; junction bases with no gene match: 6. Looked up from germline, CDR1 is SGDLS and CDR2 is YYNGEE. This CDR3 region has 14 residues.

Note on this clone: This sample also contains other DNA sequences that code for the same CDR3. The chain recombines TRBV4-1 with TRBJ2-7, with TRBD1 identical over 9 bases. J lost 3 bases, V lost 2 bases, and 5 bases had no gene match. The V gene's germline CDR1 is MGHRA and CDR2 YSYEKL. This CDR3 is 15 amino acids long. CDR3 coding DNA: TGCGCCAGCAGCCAAAAGGGACAGGGAGACTACGAGCAGTACTTC. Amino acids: CASSQKGQGDYEQYF.

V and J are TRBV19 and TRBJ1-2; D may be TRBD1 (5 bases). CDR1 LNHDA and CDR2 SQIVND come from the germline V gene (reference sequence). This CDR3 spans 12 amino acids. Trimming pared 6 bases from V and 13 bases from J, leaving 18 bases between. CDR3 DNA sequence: TGTGCCAGTAGCCACCGACAGAGTTCCTCCACCTTC. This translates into CASSHRQSSSTF.

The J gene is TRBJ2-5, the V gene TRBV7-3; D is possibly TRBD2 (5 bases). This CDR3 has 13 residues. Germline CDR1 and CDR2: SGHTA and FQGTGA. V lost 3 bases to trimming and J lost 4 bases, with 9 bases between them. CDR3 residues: CASSFHGGETQYF. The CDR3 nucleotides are TGTGCCAGCAGCTTCCACGGAGGAGAGACCCAGTACTTC.

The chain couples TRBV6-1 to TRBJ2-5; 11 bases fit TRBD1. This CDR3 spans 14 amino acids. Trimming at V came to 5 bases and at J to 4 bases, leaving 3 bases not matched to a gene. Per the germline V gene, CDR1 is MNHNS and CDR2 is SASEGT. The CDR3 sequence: CASSSGQGGETQYF. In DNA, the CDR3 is TGTGCCAGCAGTTCGGGACAGGGGGGAGAGACCCAGTACTTC.

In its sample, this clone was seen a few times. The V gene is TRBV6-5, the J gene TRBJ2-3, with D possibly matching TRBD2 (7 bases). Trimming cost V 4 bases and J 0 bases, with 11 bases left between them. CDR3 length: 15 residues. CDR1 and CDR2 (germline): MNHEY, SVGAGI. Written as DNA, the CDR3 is TGTGCCAGCAGTTTAGGGGGGGTTAGCACAGATACGCAGTATTTT. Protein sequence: CASSLGGVSTDTQYF.